A single sample gave rise to the 20 T cell receptor beta chains below, sequenced in a study of blood T cells in healthy people across ages. A sample-barcoded 5' primer and a J-beta primer mix were used in a second PCR of about 7 to 11 cycles. TCRdb reprocessed the 5' RACE reads via MiXCR and lists one record per CDR3 protein. The sample yields more than 650,000 distinct CDR3 sequences, around 25% seen once. These data were also reused for a study on T cells of mothers and their children.

Sequencing was performed on blood. These receptors all stem from a boy between 10 and 17 years old in good health.

This clonotype was detected only a few times. The rearrangement links TRBV6-5 to TRBJ2-5, with D possibly TRBD2 on 6 matching bases. V shed 0 bases and J shed 5 bases, with 10 bases lying between them. The V gene's germline CDR1 is MNHEY and CDR2 SVGAGI. The CDR3 runs to 14 residues. CDR3 loop: CASSYSGGEETQYF. CDR3 DNA: TGTGCCAGCAGTTACTCGGGGGGAGAGGAGACCCAGTACTTC.

The chain combines TRBV5-1 with TRBJ2-7; D may be TRBD1 or TRBD2 (5 bases each). With 4 bases removed from V and 0 bases from J, the gap between germline ends came to 17 bases. This CDR3 has 16 residues. Germline CDR1 and CDR2: SGHRS and YFSETQ. CDR3 region: CASSRSREQSSYEQYF. The DNA for the CDR3 is TGCGCCAGCAGCAGATCCAGGGAGCAGAGCTCCTACGAGCAGTACTTC.

In its sample, this clonotype was seen a few times. The gene calls are TRBV12-3 or TRBV12-4 and TRBJ1-1; D is uncertain. The germline V and J ends were trimmed by 5 bases and 0 bases, with 7 bases remaining between them. CDR3 length: 13 residues. CDR3 nucleotide sequence: TGTGCCAGCAGTACACGGTTGAACACTGAAGCTTTCTTT. Amino acids: CASSTRLNTEAFF.

The V gene is TRBV7-3, the J gene TRBJ2-6, with a possible D match to TRBD1 (5 bases). The germline gives CDR1 SGHTA, CDR2 FQGTGA. V was clipped by 5 bases and J by 0 bases, with 14 bases between them. The CDR3 extends over 17 amino acids. The CDR3 bases are TGTGCCAGCAGCCCTCAGGGCTGGGGCTCTGGGGCCAACGTCCTGACTTTC. Residues: CASSPQGWGSGANVLTF.

This clonotype was detected a few times. The V call is TRBV6-1, the J call TRBJ1-4, with 7 bases that match TRBD1. The germline V gene encodes CDR1 MNHNS and CDR2 SASEGT. J lost 0 bases, V lost 6 bases, and 7 bases had no gene match. The CDR3 spans 16 residues. The CDR3 is CASRGTDESTNEKLFF. In DNA form, the CDR3 reads TGTGCCAGCAGGGGGACAGATGAATCAACTAATGAAAAACTGTTTTTT.

This clonotype was found a few times. The chain combines TRBV10-3 with TRBJ2-5; TRBD2 aligns across 10 bases. V shed 0 bases and J 2 bases; nucleotides not matched to a gene: 0. The CDR3 sequence is 15 residues long. CDR1 ENHRY and CDR2 SYGVKD come from the germline V gene. The CDR3 DNA reads as TGTGCCATCAGTGAGTCTAGCGGGGGGCAAGAGACCCAGTACTTC. Its protein product is CAISESSGGQETQYF.

The rearrangement links TRBV20-1 to TRBJ2-1; 8 bases fit TRBD2. Per germline, CDR1 DFQATT and CDR2 SNEGSKA (reference sequence). The CDR3 loop spans 15 amino acids. J lost 5 bases, V lost 3 bases, and 9 bases had no gene match. CDR3 region: CSARARLAGNNEQFF. CDR3 bases: TGCAGTGCTAGGGCGCGGTTAGCGGGAAACAATGAGCAGTTCTTC.

This chain uses TRBV6-6 with TRBJ2-7, with D perhaps TRBD1 (6 bases). The CDR3 sequence is 13 residues long. CDR1 and CDR2 from the germline V gene are MNHNY and SVGAGI (reference sequence). Trimming shortened V by 7 bases and J by 3 bases, and 13 bases separated the two germline ends. CDR3 residues: CASTAVRGYEQYF. Here the CDR3 DNA reads TGTGCCAGCACCGCCGTCAGGGGCTACGAGCAGTACTTC.

The V and J genes are TRBV2 and TRBJ2-7; TRBD1 agrees at 11 bases. The CDR3 is made up of 12 amino acids. After removal of 8 bases from V and 5 bases from J, the junction contained 2 bases not matched to a gene. The germline V gene encodes CDR1 SNHLY and CDR2 FYNNEI. DNA of the CDR3: TGTGCCAGCCGGACAGGGGGCGACGAGCAGTACTTC. This codes for CASRTGGDEQYF.

V gene TRBV28 combines with J gene TRBJ1-1, with 9 bases aligning to TRBD1. Trimming removed 5 bases from V and 1 base from J; junction bases left unmatched: 5. There are 15 residues in the CDR3. Germline CDR1 and CDR2: MDHEN and SYDVKM. The DNA for the CDR3 is TGTGCCAGCAGTACACAGGGGGCGGGGAACACTGAAGCTTTCTTT. Translating it yields CASSTQGAGNTEAFF.

The V gene is TRBV6-6, the J gene TRBJ1-4; tentative D call: TRBD1 (5 bases). This CDR3 spans 13 amino acids. V lost 8 bases and J lost 0, with 7 bases in between. Germline CDR1 MNHNY, CDR2 SVGAGI (reference sequence). The CDR3 region has the DNA TGTGCCAGCGGGACTACAACTAATGAAAAACTGTTTTTT. Translated, it gives CASGTTTNEKLFF.

This clonotype was observed a handful of times. The V call is TRBV6-1, the J call TRBJ1-5, with 7 nucleotides matching TRBD1. The germline CDR1 and CDR2 sequences are MNHNS and SASEGT. This CDR3 region has 16 residues. With 6 bases clipped from V and 1 base from J, the junction kept 9 bases outside the gene matches. The CDR3 DNA reads TGTGCCAGCAGCCGACAGGGTGGGGGGAGCAATCAGCCCCAGCATTTT. Its translation is CASSRQGGGSNQPQHF.

V usage is TRBV7-2 and J usage is TRBJ1-2, with D tentatively TRBD1 (6 bases). Germline CDR1 SGHTA, CDR2 FQGNSA. There are 15 residues in the CDR3. V shed 4 bases and J shed 3 bases, with 15 bases lying between them. The DNA of the CDR3 is TGTGCCAGCAGCTACCACTTGGACAGCGACTATGGCTACACCTTC. It translates to CASSYHLDSDYGYTF.

V is TRBV4-1 and J is TRBJ2-7; D possibly uses TRBD1 or TRBD2 (5 bases each). Deletions cut 0 bases from V and 0 bases from J, with 9 bases between. CDR1 is MGHRA and CDR2 is YSYEKL in the germline V gene. The CDR3 runs to 15 residues. The CDR3: CASSQDLRGSYEQYF. For the CDR3, the DNA is TGCGCCAGCAGCCAAGATCTGAGGGGCTCCTACGAGCAGTACTTC.

The chain recombines TRBV5-5 with TRBJ2-5; 7 nucleotides match TRBD1. Germline V gene lookup returns CDR1 SGHKS and CDR2 YYEKEE (reference sequence). CDR3 length equals 16 residues. J was trimmed by 0 bases and V by 4 bases; bases with no gene match: 9. As DNA, the CDR3 is TGTGCCAGCAGCCCGCGACAGGGACCGTACCAAGAGACCCAGTACTTC. This encodes CASSPRQGPYQETQYF.

V is TRBV5-1 and J is TRBJ1-2; 7 bases match TRBD1. CDR3 length equals 14 residues. Germline-derived CDR1 and CDR2 are SGHRS and YFSETQ. Trimming cost V 5 bases and J 4 bases; bases outside gene matches: 8. CDR3 nucleotides: TGCGCCAGCAGACAGGGACAGATTTCCTATGGCTACACCTTC. As protein: CASRQGQISYGYTF.

This clonotype was observed a handful of times. The J gene is TRBJ2-7, the V gene TRBV3-1; no definite D call. CDR3 size: 13 residues. With 1 base removed from V and 6 bases from J, the gap between germline ends came to 10 bases. Germline V gene data show CDR1 as LGHDT and CDR2 as YNNKEL (reference sequence). CDR3 in amino acids: CASSQGSKIEQYF. DNA for the CDR3: TGTGCCAGCAGCCAAGGATCAAAGATCGAGCAGTACTTC.

The rearrangement joins TRBV28 to TRBJ2-7; 12 nucleotides line up with TRBD1. The CDR3 is 14 residues long. Per the germline V gene, CDR1 is MDHEN and CDR2 is SYDVKM. Trimming removed 11 bases from V and 6 bases from J; junction bases left unmatched: 11. CDR3 nucleotide sequence: TGTGCCGTAACCCGGGACAGGGGGCCTAGCGAGCAGTACTTC. Its translation is CAVTRDRGPSEQYF.

This clonotype was observed a handful of times. This sequence joins TRBV6-2 or TRBV6-3 and TRBJ2-7; D is perhaps TRBD2 (6 bases). The germline CDR1 and CDR2 sequences are MNHEY and SVGEGT. The CDR3 is 13 residues long. V lost 8 bases and J lost 3, with 14 bases in between. The CDR3 region has the DNA TGTGCCAGCTCCCGGTTTAGCGGCTACGAGCAGTACTTC. Encoded protein: CASSRFSGYEQYF.

In this sample, this clonotype turned up a few times. The DNA for the CDR3 is TGTGCCAGCAGCGTGAGCGGGGCGTCTGGGGCCAACGTCCTGACTTTC. As protein: CASSVSGASGANVLTF. The V and J genes are TRBV9 and TRBJ2-6; TRBD2 matches 7 bases. The CDR3 runs to 16 residues. Germline assignment: CDR1 SGDLS and CDR2 YYNGEE. V shed 2 bases and J 1 base; nucleotides not matched to a gene: 3.